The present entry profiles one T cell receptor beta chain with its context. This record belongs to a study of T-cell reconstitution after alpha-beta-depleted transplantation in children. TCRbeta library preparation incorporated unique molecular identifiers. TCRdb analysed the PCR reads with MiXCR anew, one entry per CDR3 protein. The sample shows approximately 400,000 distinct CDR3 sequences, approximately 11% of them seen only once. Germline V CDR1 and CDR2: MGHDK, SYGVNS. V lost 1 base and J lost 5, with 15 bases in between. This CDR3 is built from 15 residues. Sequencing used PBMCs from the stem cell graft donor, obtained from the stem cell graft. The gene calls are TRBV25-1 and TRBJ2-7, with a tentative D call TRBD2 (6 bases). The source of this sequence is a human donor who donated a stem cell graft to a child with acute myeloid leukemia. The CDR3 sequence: CASSESGVGRNEQYF. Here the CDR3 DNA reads TGTGCCAGCAGTGAATCGGGAGTGGGGCGGAACGAGCAGTACTTC.